The 19 T cell receptor beta chains in this list originate from one sample, sequenced in a study of blood T cells in healthy people across ages (dated by TCRdb to between 2015 and 2016). Library prep was done by 5' RACE. This sample was sequenced with an Illumina HiSeq 2500. The second PCR ran for about 6 to 11 cycles and used a J-beta primer mix along with a sample-barcoded 5' primer. In-frame beta chains were kept once TCRdb had trimmed the public reads at Q25 with fastp and called clones with MiXCR. Rows with one shared CDR3 protein collapse into an entry with the most common genes and DNA. The sample table lists around 900,000 distinct CDR3 sequences, roughly 50% of them with a count of one. The ten largest clones capture over 20% of the sample. Sequencing input: blood. These TCRs come from a woman aged 55-69 years in good health.

The chain couples TRBV6-1 to TRBJ2-1, with 12 bases lining up with TRBD2. CDR1 and CDR2 from the germline V gene are MNHNS and SASEGT. After removal of 4 bases from V and 13 bases from J, the junction contained 8 bases not matched to a gene. This CDR3 has 14 amino acids. Written as DNA, the CDR3 is TGTGCCAGCAGTGGAGGACTAGCGGGACGCGATCAGTTCTTC. Translation gives CASSGGLAGRDQFF.

This clonotype turned up a few times. The gene calls are TRBV20-1 and TRBJ2-1, with D tentatively TRBD2 (6 bases). This CDR3 has 13 amino acids. Trimming cost V 5 bases and J 4 bases, with 12 bases left between them. CDR1 and CDR2 (germline): DFQATT, SNEGSKA (reference sequence). CDR3 protein: CSAPDGGYNEQFF. The CDR3 region has the DNA TGCAGTGCTCCGGACGGGGGTTACAATGAGCAGTTCTTC.

The V gene is TRBV6-1, the J gene TRBJ2-7; the D is unclear. This CDR3 comprises 13 residues. V lost 7 bases, J lost 3 bases, and 13 bases lay in between. Germline V gives CDR1 MNHNS, CDR2 SASEGT. Here the CDR3 DNA reads TGTGCCAGCAAGCAAGCGTCTATCTACGAGCAGTACTTC. It is translated as CASKQASIYEQYF.

The chain couples TRBV28 to TRBJ2-1, with 10 bases fitting TRBD1. Germline V lookup: CDR1 MDHEN, CDR2 SYDVKM. The length of the CDR3 is 18 residues. Trimming at V came to 3 bases and at J to 6 bases, leaving 14 bases not matched to a gene. In DNA, the CDR3 is TGTGCCAGCAGTTTGCTCCCGTCGACAGGGGGCATGTTCAATGAGCAGTTCTTC. Translating gives CASSLLPSTGGMFNEQFF.

In nucleotides, the CDR3 is TGCGCCAGCAGCTTTGGGACAGGGTTTGACTCTGGGGCCAACGTCCTGACTTTC. Translating it yields CASSFGTGFDSGANVLTF. This chain links TRBV5-1 with TRBJ2-6; TRBD1 matches 9 bases. J gave up 0 bases and V 2 bases, and 6 bases lay outside the gene matches. Germline loops: CDR1 SGHRS, CDR2 YFSETQ. The CDR3 is 18 amino acids.

The V gene is TRBV6-2 or TRBV6-3, the J gene TRBJ2-6, with unresolved D. The CDR3 runs 16 residues. V was shortened by 2 bases and J by 0 bases, with 8 bases between the two germline ends. CDR1 and CDR2 (germline): MNHEY, SVGEGT. Here the CDR3 reads CASSYLASSGANVLTF. The CDR3 DNA sequence: TGTGCCAGCAGTTACCTTGCTAGCTCTGGGGCCAACGTCCTGACTTTC.

Remarks on this clonotype: This may arise from a read error, as a much more abundant clone is one base away. The V call is TRBV20-1, the J call TRBJ2-5; possible D gene TRBD2, 5 bases. The CDR3 is 11 residues long. Germline-derived CDR1 and CDR2 are DFQATT and SNEGSKA (reference sequence). CDR3 coding DNA: TGCAGCGGACTGCTGCAAGAGACCCAGTACTTC. This codes for CSGLLQETQYF.

The V gene is TRBV7-2, the J gene TRBJ2-1; the D gene is possibly TRBD2 (6 bases). Deletions cut 5 bases from V and 9 bases from J, with 14 bases between. Germline lookup yields CDR1 SGHTA and CDR2 FQGNSA. The CDR3 has 13 residues. The CDR3: CASSPYGGAEQFF. The DNA of the CDR3 is TGTGCCAGCAGCCCATATGGCGGGGCTGAGCAGTTCTTC.

A few counts support this clonotype. J is TRBJ2-4 and V is TRBV12-3 or TRBV12-4, with D possibly being TRBD2 (5 bases). The CDR3 has 14 amino acids. Trimming stripped 5 bases from V and 13 bases from J, with 21 bases between. CDR3 protein: CASSPTPSGWEQYF. The CDR3 DNA reads as TGTGCCAGCAGTCCGACTCCCTCTGGGTGGGAGCAGTACTTC.

This chain links TRBV6-6 with TRBJ2-5; perhaps TRBD1 as D (6 bases). Germline V lookup: CDR1 MNHNY, CDR2 SVGAGI (reference sequence). The CDR3 length is 12 residues. V shed 10 bases and J shed 2 bases, with 11 bases lying between them. CDR3 amino acids: CAIGQSQETQYF. The DNA for the CDR3 is TGTGCCATAGGACAGTCTCAAGAGACCCAGTACTTC.

This clonotype was picked up a small number of times. The rearrangement uses TRBV12-3 or TRBV12-4 and TRBJ2-1, with 13 nucleotides matching TRBD2. The CDR3 runs 14 residues. J was trimmed by 9 bases and V by 5 bases; bases with no gene match: 4. CDR3 loop: CASSTSGREGEQFF. DNA for the CDR3: TGTGCCAGCAGTACTAGCGGGAGGGAGGGTGAGCAGTTCTTC.

This clonotype was recorded a few times. CDR3 amino acids: CSVKGGAGNIQYF. DNA for the CDR3: TGCAGCGTCAAAGGGGGCGCAGGAAACATTCAGTACTTC. The chain carries TRBV29-1 and TRBJ2-4; 7 bases are a match to TRBD1. V trimming: 6 bases; J trimming: 6 bases; junction bases outside the gene matches: 8. Germline CDR1 reads SQVTM; CDR2 reads ANQGSEA. CDR3 size: 13 residues.

This chain connects TRBV7-2 to TRBJ1-2; D may be TRBD1 (5 bases). This CDR3 contains 14 residues. The germline V gene has CDR1 SGHTA and CDR2 FQGNSA. Deletions cut 7 bases from V and 4 bases from J, with 16 bases between. This CDR3 is CASNSSWDFYGYTF. As DNA, the CDR3 is TGTGCCAGCAACTCTTCCTGGGACTTCTATGGCTACACCTTC. Filled out from reference TRBV7-2 and TRBJ1-2, the complete variable domain reads GAGVSQSPSNKVTEKGKDVELRCDPISGHTALYWYRQSLGQGLEFLIYFQGNSAPDKSGLPSDRFSAERTGGSVSTLTIQRTQQEDSAVYLCASNSSWDFYGYTFGSGTRLTVV.

This clonotype was detected a few times. Written as DNA, the CDR3 is TGCAGCGTTGATGGGAATGAGCAGTTCTTC. As protein: CSVDGNEQFF. The chain is built from TRBV29-1 and TRBJ2-1; no definite D call. The CDR3 sequence is 10 residues long. V was trimmed by 3 bases and J by 7 bases, leaving 4 bases between them. In germline, CDR1 is SQVTM, CDR2 ANQGSEA.

This clonotype appeared once. This chain connects TRBV27 to TRBJ2-5; no firm D call. V lost 8 bases to trimming and J lost 11 bases, with 24 bases between them. This CDR3 contains 14 residues. Germline CDR1 reads MNHEY; CDR2 reads SMNVEV (reference sequence). DNA of the CDR3: TGTGCCAGCTCCTGGACGACCGGCTCCTACGGGCAGTACTTC. As protein: CASSWTTGSYGQYF.

The chain carries TRBV7-2 and TRBJ1-5; TRBD1 is a possible D gene (5 bases). Germline V gene data show CDR1 as SGHTA and CDR2 as FQGNSA. Between the trimmed V and J ends, which lost 0 bases and 3 bases, there was a span of 9 bases. The CDR3 consists of 15 residues. CDR3 protein: CASSLAGVVNQPQHF. The CDR3, as DNA: TGTGCCAGCAGCTTAGCGGGGGTTGTCAATCAGCCCCAGCATTTT.

This clonotype came up a few times. The chain uses TRBV18 and TRBJ2-5, with D unclear. CDR1 and CDR2 from the germline V gene are KGHSH and LQKENI. This CDR3 region has 15 residues. Deletions cut 0 bases from V and 5 bases from J, with 13 bases between. The CDR3 here is CASSPPTPLAETQYF. The CDR3 bases are TGTGCCAGCTCACCACCGACTCCCCTTGCGGAGACCCAGTACTTC.

This clonotype was seen a few times. CDR3 loop: CSATPGGAYEQYF. The CDR3, as DNA: TGCAGTGCTACCCCTGGGGGGGCCTACGAGCAGTACTTC. The genes are TRBV20-1 and TRBJ2-7, with 7 nucleotides matching TRBD2. This CDR3 spans 13 amino acids. V was clipped by 4 bases and J by 2 bases; unmatched bases: 5. Germline loops: CDR1 DFQATT, CDR2 SNEGSKA (reference sequence).

This clonotype showed up just a few times. This chain connects TRBV27 to TRBJ2-7; no definite D call. The CDR3 loop spans 14 amino acids. The V gene lost 4 bases and the J gene lost 0 bases, with 10 bases spanning the gap. Germline lookup yields CDR1 MNHEY and CDR2 SMNVEV (reference sequence). Here the CDR3 reads CASSSWARSYEQYF. As DNA, the CDR3 is TGTGCCAGCAGTTCGTGGGCTCGCTCCTACGAGCAGTACTTC.